This T cell receptor (beta chain) came from a study of blood T cells in healthy people across ages. This clonotype was observed a handful of times. With a J-beta primer mix and a sample-barcoded 5' primer, a second PCR ran roughly 6 to 11 cycles. One entry per CDR3 protein results from TCRdb running MiXCR on the 5' RACE reads. This sample has around 1.5 million distinct CDR3 sequences, with 59% found just once. Healthy Caucasians from Russia aged roughly 6 to 90 served as donors. The authors extracted at least 6 micrograms of total RNA per sample. The specimen was blood. The receptor was isolated from a man younger than 30 in good health.

In DNA, the CDR3 is TGTGCCAGCAGCCTCACTAGCGGGGGCACTACCTACGAGCAGTACTTC. Amino acid sequence: CASSLTSGGTTYEQYF. The genes are TRBV7-2 and TRBJ2-7; 11 bases line up with TRBD2. J lost 2 bases, V lost 5 bases, and 8 bases had no gene match. CDR3 length: 16 amino acids. Germline lookup yields CDR1 SGHTA and CDR2 FQGNSA.